The 19 T cell receptor beta chains listed next were all sequenced from one sample in a study of regulatory T cells in long-lasting Graves disease. Combining iRepertoire HTBI primers with Arm-PCR of CDR3 regions, the authors built TCR beta libraries. TCRdb itself ran the multiplex PCR reads through MiXCR, one entry per CDR3 protein. The table shows about 540,000 distinct CDR3 sequences, with approximately 15% occurring only once. Time point noted: newly diagnosed GD, antithyroid drugs for less than 3 months. From RNA extracted from PBMCs, the TCR library was made. This sample was also put to use in a study of T cells in Graves' hyperthyroidism and ophthalmopathy.

The sample was peripheral blood mononuclear cells (PBMCs), taken at new diagnosis, from a patient treated with antithyroid drugs. These receptors all come from a man under 40 with Graves disease.

This clonotype was seen many times. The rearrangement links TRBV11-3 to TRBJ2-2, with 8 bases that match TRBD1. The germline V gene has CDR1 SGHNT and CDR2 YENEEA. V dropped 5 bases and J dropped 2; count of bases not matched to a gene: 4. This CDR3 contains 15 residues. CDR3: CASSRTGFNTGELFF. As DNA, the CDR3 is TGTGCCAGCAGCCGGACAGGGTTCAACACCGGGGAGCTGTTTTTT.

This clonotype appeared many times. The chain couples TRBV13 to TRBJ1-5; the D gene is possibly TRBD1 (5 bases). The V end lost 3 bases, the J end lost 6 bases, and 24 bases lay between the germline ends. The germline CDR1 and CDR2 sequences are PRHDT and FYEKMQ (reference sequence). CDR3 length: 18 residues. The DNA of the CDR3 is TGTGCCAGCAGCTTGGGACGGTCAGGGCAGGGTCGGGTTCAGCCCCAGCATTTT. Residues: CASSLGRSGQGRVQPQHF. Full variable domain (rest looked up from reference TRBV13 and TRBJ1-5): AAGVIQSPRHLIKEKRETATLKCYPIPRHDTVYWYQQGPGQDPQFLISFYEKMQSDKGSIPDRFSAQQFSDYHSELNMSSLELGDSALYFCASSLGRSGQGRVQPQHFGDGTRLSIL.

This clonotype was detected only a few times. The chain employs TRBV3-1 and TRBJ2-1, with unresolved D. V was cut by 0 bases and J by 0 bases, with 9 bases left in between. CDR3 length equals 16 residues. The germline gives CDR1 LGHDT, CDR2 YNNKEL (reference sequence). CDR3 sequence (DNA): TGTGCCAGCAGCCAAGATACGAGGAGCTCCTACAATGAGCAGTTCTTC. Translation: CASSQDTRSSYNEQFF.

V gene TRBV19 combines with J gene TRBJ2-6; perhaps TRBD1 as D (6 bases). This CDR3 contains 18 residues. The germline gives CDR1 LNHDA, CDR2 SQIVND (reference sequence). V dropped 3 bases and J dropped 0 bases, with 15 bases sitting between them. The CDR3 nucleotides read TGTGCCAGTAGTATGGGCAGGGGCGCTAGCTCTGGGGCCAACGTCCTGACTTTC. Encoded protein: CASSMGRGASSGANVLTF.

The chain couples TRBV9 to TRBJ2-2, with TRBD2 as a possible D gene (5 bases). Germline CDR1 and CDR2: SGDLS and YYNGEE. V lost 1 base and J 3 bases, leaving 13 bases between the germline ends. This CDR3 is built from 16 residues. The CDR3 reads CASSVPAGPHTGELFF. The DNA of the CDR3 is TGTGCCAGCAGCGTACCCGCGGGCCCACACACCGGGGAGCTGTTTTTT.

The DNA of the CDR3 is TGTGCCAGCAGCCAATGGACTCTAAACACCGGGGAGCTGTTTTTT. The encoded protein is CASSQWTLNTGELFF. The rearrangement links TRBV3-1 to TRBJ2-2; weak D call: TRBD2 (5 bases). Germline V gene lookup returns CDR1 LGHDT and CDR2 YNNKEL (reference sequence). The CDR3 loop spans 15 amino acids. Trimming pared 2 bases from V and 2 bases from J, leaving 9 bases between.

V is TRBV5-1 and J is TRBJ2-1; weak D call: TRBD1 (5 bases). This CDR3 is built from 15 residues. Germline CDR1 SGHRS, CDR2 YFSETQ. V dropped 6 bases and J dropped 4 bases, with 17 bases sitting between them. CDR3 amino acids: CASTLDGARYNEQFF. CDR3 in DNA: TGCGCCAGCACGTTGGATGGGGCAAGGTACAATGAGCAGTTCTTC.

This clonotype was counted at least ten times. This chain links TRBV2 with TRBJ2-6, with D perhaps matching TRBD2 (7 bases). CDR1 and CDR2 from the germline V gene are SNHLY and FYNNEI. The CDR3 is made up of 17 amino acids. With 2 bases removed from V and 0 bases from J, the gap between germline ends came to 11 bases. DNA for the CDR3: TGTGCCAGCAGTGAAATTGCGGGGGCCTCTGGGGCCAACGTCCTGACTTTC. Its protein is CASSEIAGASGANVLTF.

In this sample, this clonotype turned up many times. The V gene is TRBV12-5, the J gene TRBJ2-1; a weak D match, TRBD2 (6 bases). The germline gives CDR1 LGHNT, CDR2 FRNRAP. The CDR3 is 13 amino acids. Trimming stripped 6 bases from V and 9 bases from J, with 15 bases between. This CDR3 reads CASGRDSGIEQFF. CDR3 DNA: TGTGCTAGTGGCCGGGACTCAGGGATTGAGCAGTTCTTC.

This clonotype occurred once. The junction differs from germline at one of its ends, possibly a read error. The V gene is TRBV29-1, the J gene TRBJ1-1; no clear D gene. Germline assignment: CDR1 SQVTM and CDR2 ANQGSEA. The CDR3 contains 12 residues. The CDR3 sequence is CSVRLEFSETFF. DNA of the CDR3: TGCAGCGTGCGATTAGAATTTTCTGAAACTTTCTTT.

A few counts support this clonotype. This chain joins TRBV16 and TRBJ1-1; D is unresolved. Trimming shortened V by 0 bases and J by 4 bases, and 12 bases separated the two germline ends. CDR1 and CDR2 from the germline V gene are KGHSY and FQNENV. This CDR3 has 15 amino acids. The CDR3 protein is CASSQSGPPTTEAFF. As DNA, the CDR3 is TGTGCCAGCAGCCAATCCGGGCCCCCTACCACTGAAGCTTTCTTT.

The sample holds many counts of this clonotype. This chain uses TRBV11-2 with TRBJ2-1; 7 bases map to TRBD2. Germline values: CDR1 SGHAT, CDR2 FQNNGV. V dropped 4 bases and J dropped 5; count of bases not matched to a gene: 2. This CDR3 has 13 amino acids. Here the CDR3 DNA reads TGTGCCAGCAGCTCGGGAGGCCACAATGAGCAGTTCTTC. Translation gives CASSSGGHNEQFF.

The table lists this clonotype with many counts. The gene calls are TRBV27 and TRBJ2-1; TRBD2 aligns across 7 bases. The CDR3 consists of 16 residues. V gave up 8 bases and J gave up 8 bases; unmatched junction bases: 18. Germline values: CDR1 MNHEY, CDR2 SMNVEV (reference sequence). CDR3 in DNA: TGTGCCAGCTCCACTCCCGGGGGGAGGGGACGGCATGAGCAGTTCTTC. It translates to CASSTPGGRGRHEQFF.

This clonotype has at least ten counts. The gene calls are TRBV20-1 and TRBJ1-5; D unclear. Germline V CDR1 and CDR2: DFQATT, SNEGSKA (reference sequence). CDR3 length: 13 amino acids. The V end was cut by 2 bases, the J end by 3 bases, with 8 bases between. For the CDR3, the DNA is TGCAGTGCTAGACGGGCGGTCAATCAGCCCCAGCATTTT. Translated, it gives CSARRAVNQPQHF.

This clonotype was counted many times. DNA for the CDR3: TGCAGCGTTGAAGCGACTAGCGGGAGCACAGATACGCAGTATTTT. It specifies CSVEATSGSTDTQYF. The V gene is TRBV29-1, the J gene TRBJ2-3; 10 positions match TRBD2. The CDR3 spans 15 residues. With 1 base clipped from V and 0 bases from J, the junction kept 1 base outside the gene matches. Germline loops: CDR1 SQVTM, CDR2 ANQGSEA.

This clonotype occurred many times. J is TRBJ2-7 and V is TRBV5-1, with TRBD1 identical over 7 bases. The CDR3 contains 14 residues. The germline gives CDR1 SGHRS, CDR2 YFSETQ. Trimming at V came to 4 bases and at J to 3 bases, leaving 7 bases not matched to a gene. CDR3 amino acids: CASSLTGILYEQYF. The CDR3 region has the DNA TGCGCCAGCAGCCTGACAGGGATACTCTACGAGCAGTACTTC.

V and J are TRBV12-3 or TRBV12-4 and TRBJ1-6, with D perhaps matching TRBD1 (5 bases). This CDR3 has 14 residues. V dropped 5 bases and J dropped 6 bases, with 11 bases sitting between them. The DNA for the CDR3 is TGTGCCAGCAGTCGCGGCGGGGGTAATTCACCCCTCCACTTT. This translates into CASSRGGGNSPLHF.

This clonotype has just a few counts. For the CDR3, the DNA is TGTGCCAGCAGTGAATTGAGGGGCATCTACGAGCAGTACTTC. It encodes CASSELRGIYEQYF. V and J are TRBV6-1 and TRBJ2-7; D is tentatively TRBD1 or TRBD2 (5 bases each). Trimming stripped 2 bases from V and 3 bases from J, with 11 bases between. The CDR3 extends over 14 amino acids. Germline CDR1 reads MNHNS; CDR2 reads SASEGT.

This clonotype was recorded at least ten times. This sequence joins TRBV12-3 or TRBV12-4 and TRBJ1-2; perhaps TRBD1 as D (6 bases). Trimming removed 5 bases from V and 0 bases from J, with 13 bases in between. This CDR3 has 15 amino acids. The CDR3 sequence is CASSIRDIANYGYTF. As DNA, the CDR3 is TGTGCCAGCAGTATCCGGGACATAGCTAACTATGGCTACACCTTC.